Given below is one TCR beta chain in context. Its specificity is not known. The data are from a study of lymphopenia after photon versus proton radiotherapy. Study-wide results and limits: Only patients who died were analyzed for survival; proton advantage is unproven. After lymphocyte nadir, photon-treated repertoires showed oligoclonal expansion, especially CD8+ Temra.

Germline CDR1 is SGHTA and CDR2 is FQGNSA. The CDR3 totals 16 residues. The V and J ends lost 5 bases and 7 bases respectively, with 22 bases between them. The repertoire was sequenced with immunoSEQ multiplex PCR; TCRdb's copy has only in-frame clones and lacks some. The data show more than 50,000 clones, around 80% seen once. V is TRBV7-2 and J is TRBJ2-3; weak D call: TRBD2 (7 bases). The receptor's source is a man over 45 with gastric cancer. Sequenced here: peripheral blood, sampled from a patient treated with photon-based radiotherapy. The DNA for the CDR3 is TGTGCCAGCAGCCCTGGGGAGGGGGTACTTGGGTATACGCAGTATTTT. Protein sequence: CASSPGEGVLGYTQYF.